This T cell receptor beta chain was sequenced in a study of blood T cells in healthy people across ages. The germline V and J ends were trimmed by 6 bases and 2 bases, with 11 bases remaining between them. Germline V gene lookup returns CDR1 SGHDN and CDR2 FVKESK. The CDR3 length is 13 residues. Next came a second PCR, run for roughly 6 to 11 cycles, which used a sample-barcoded 5' primer along with a J-beta primer mix. Each CDR3 protein gets one entry after TCRdb re-called the 5' RACE reads with MiXCR. Here the sample spans roughly 800,000 distinct CDR3 sequences, 58% being singletons. V and J are TRBV14 and TRBJ2-7, with D possibly being TRBD2 (5 bases). The sequencing sample was made of blood. The source is a man in his thirties or forties in good health. CDR3 amino acids: CASRADGAYEQYF. CDR3 bases: TGTGCCAGCAGAGCGGACGGAGCCTACGAGCAGTACTTC.